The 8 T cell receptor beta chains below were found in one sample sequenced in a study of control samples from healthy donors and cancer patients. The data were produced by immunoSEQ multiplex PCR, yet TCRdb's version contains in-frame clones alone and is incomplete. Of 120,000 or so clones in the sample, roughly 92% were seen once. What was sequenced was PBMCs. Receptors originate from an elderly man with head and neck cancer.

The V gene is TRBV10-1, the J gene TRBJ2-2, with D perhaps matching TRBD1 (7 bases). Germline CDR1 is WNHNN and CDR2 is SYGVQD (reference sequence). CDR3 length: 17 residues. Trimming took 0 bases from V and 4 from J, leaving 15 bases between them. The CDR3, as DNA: TGCGCCAGCAGTGAGTCCGGAGGGGGCGCGGGCACCGGGGAGCTGTTTTTT. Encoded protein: CASSESGGGAGTGELFF.

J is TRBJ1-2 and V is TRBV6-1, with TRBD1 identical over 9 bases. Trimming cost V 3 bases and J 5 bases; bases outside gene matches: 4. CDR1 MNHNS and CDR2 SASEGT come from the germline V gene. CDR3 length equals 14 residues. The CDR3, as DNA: TGTGCCAGCAGTGACGGGACAGGGCTGTATGGCTACACCTTC. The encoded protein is CASSDGTGLYGYTF.

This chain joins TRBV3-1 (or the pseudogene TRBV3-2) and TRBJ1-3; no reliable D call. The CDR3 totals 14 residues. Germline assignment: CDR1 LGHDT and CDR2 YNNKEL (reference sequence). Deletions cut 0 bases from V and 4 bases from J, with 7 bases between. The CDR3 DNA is TGTGCCAGCAGCCAAGATGGCAGAGGAAACACCATATATTTT. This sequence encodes CASSQDGRGNTIYF.

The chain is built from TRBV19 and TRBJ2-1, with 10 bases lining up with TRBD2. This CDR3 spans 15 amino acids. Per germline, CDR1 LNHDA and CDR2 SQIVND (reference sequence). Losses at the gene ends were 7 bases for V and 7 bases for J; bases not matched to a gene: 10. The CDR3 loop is CASKGKRGGRNEQFF. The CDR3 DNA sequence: TGTGCCAGTAAGGGGAAGCGGGGGGGCCGGAATGAGCAGTTCTTC. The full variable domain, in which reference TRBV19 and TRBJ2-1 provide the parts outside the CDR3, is DGGITQSPKYLFRKEGQNVTLSCEQNLNHDAMYWYRQDPGQGLRLIYYSQIVNDFQKGDIAEGYSVSREKKESFPLTVTSAQKNPTAFYLCASKGKRGGRNEQFFGPGTRLTVL.

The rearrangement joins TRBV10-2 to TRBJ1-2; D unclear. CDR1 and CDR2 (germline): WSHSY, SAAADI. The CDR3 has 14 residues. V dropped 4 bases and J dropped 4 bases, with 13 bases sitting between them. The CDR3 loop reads CASSAKPDPYGYTF. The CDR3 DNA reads TGCGCCAGCAGTGCGAAGCCTGACCCCTATGGCTACACCTTC.

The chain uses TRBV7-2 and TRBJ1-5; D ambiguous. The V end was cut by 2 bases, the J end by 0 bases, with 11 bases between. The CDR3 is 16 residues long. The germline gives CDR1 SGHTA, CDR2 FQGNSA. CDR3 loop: CASSLPQTYSNQPQHF. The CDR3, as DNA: TGTGCCAGCAGCTTACCCCAGACGTATAGCAATCAGCCCCAGCATTTT.

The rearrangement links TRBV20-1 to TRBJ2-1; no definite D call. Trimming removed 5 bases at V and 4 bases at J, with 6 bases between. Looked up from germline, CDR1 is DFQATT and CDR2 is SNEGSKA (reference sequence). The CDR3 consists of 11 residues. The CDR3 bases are TGCAGTGCTGGGTCGTACAATGAGCAGTTCTTC. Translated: CSAGSYNEQFF.

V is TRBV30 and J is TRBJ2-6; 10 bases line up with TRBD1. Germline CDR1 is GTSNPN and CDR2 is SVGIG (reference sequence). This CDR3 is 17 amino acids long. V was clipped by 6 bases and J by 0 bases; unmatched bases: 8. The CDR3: CACLPGQGFSGANVLTF. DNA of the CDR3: TGTGCCTGCCTACCGGGACAGGGGTTCTCTGGGGCCAACGTCCTGACTTTC. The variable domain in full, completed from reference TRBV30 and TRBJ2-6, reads SQTIHQWPATLVQPVGSPLSLECTVEGTSNPNLYWYRQAAGRGLQLLFYSVGIGQISSEVPQNLSASRPQDRQFILSSKKLLLSDSGFYLCACLPGQGFSGANVLTFGAGSRLTVL.